What follows are 5 T cell receptor beta chains derived from one specimen sequenced in a study of T cells in Graves' hyperthyroidism and ophthalmopathy. TCR beta CDR3 sequences were amplified from RNA transcripts. The HTBI set primed first-round TCR CDR3 RT-PCR. Each CDR3 protein is one row after TCRdb ran MiXCR on the multiplex PCR reads. The table lists 550,000 to 800,000 distinct CDR3 sequences, around 15% of them singletons. The sample was blood. The receptor set was obtained from a young man with Graves' hyperthyroidism.

This rearrangement joins TRBV30 to TRBJ2-1; 11 positions agree with TRBD2. CDR1 and CDR2 from the germline V gene are GTSNPN and SVGIG (reference sequence). The CDR3 extends over 17 amino acids. Trimming took 5 bases from V and 5 from J; bases not matched to a gene: 14. The CDR3 bases are TGTGCCTGGGCGATCGGGACTAGCGGCCATGGGGACAATGAGCAGTTCTTC. It yields the protein CAWAIGTSGHGDNEQFF.

In its sample, this clonotype was seen a few times. V is TRBV7-9 and J is TRBJ2-1; TRBD1 might be the D (6 bases). This CDR3 spans 14 amino acids. Germline assignment: CDR1 SEHNR and CDR2 FQNEAQ (reference sequence). Trimming took off 5 bases at V and 7 bases at J, with 15 bases between the two ends. The CDR3 reads CASSLGGTRNEQFF. In DNA form, the CDR3 reads TGTGCCAGCAGCCTAGGGGGTACACGGAATGAGCAGTTCTTC.

This clonotype occurred a few times. The chain is built from TRBV27 and TRBJ1-2; D uncertain. Germline lookup yields CDR1 MNHEY and CDR2 SMNVEV (reference sequence). The CDR3 consists of 13 residues. The V and J ends lost 6 bases and 2 bases respectively, with 10 bases between them. DNA for the CDR3: TGTGCCAGCAGGGCTACAGCAAACTATGGCTACACCTTC. Amino acids: CASRATANYGYTF.

This clonotype showed up just once. The junction departs from the called germline gene at one end, perhaps through a read error. This chain connects TRBV30 to TRBJ2-7; D tentatively reads TRBD1 or TRBD2 (7 bases each). This CDR3 region has 13 residues. CDR1 GTSNPN and CDR2 SVGIG come from the germline V gene (reference sequence). The CDR3 loop is CGWERDRAYEQYF. CDR3 coding DNA: TGTGGCTGGGAGCGGGACAGAGCCTACGAGCAGTACTTC.

This clonotype was counted between two and nine times. The genes are TRBV27 and TRBJ2-1; TRBD2 agrees at 9 bases. CDR3 size: 17 residues. Germline values: CDR1 MNHEY, CDR2 SMNVEV (reference sequence). With 5 bases clipped from V and 5 bases from J, the junction kept 13 bases outside the gene matches. The CDR3 DNA reads as TGTGCCAGCAGTGTGCGAATGGTAGCGGGAGAGCACAATGAGCAGTTCTTC. Encoded protein: CASSVRMVAGEHNEQFF.